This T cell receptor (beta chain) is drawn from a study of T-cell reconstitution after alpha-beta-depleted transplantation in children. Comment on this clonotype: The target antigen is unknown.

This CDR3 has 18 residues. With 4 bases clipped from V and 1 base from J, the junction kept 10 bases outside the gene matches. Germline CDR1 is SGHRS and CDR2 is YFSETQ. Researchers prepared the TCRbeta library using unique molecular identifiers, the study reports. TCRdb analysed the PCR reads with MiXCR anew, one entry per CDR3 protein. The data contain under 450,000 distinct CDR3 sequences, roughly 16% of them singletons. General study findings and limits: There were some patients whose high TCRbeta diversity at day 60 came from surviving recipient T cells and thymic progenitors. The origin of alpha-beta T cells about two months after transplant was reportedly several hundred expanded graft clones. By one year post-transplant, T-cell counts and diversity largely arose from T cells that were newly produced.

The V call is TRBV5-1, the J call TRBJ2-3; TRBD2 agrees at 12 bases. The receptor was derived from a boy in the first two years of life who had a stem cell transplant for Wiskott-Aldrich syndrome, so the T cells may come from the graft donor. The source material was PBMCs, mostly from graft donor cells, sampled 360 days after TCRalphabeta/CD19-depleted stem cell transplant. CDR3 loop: CASSQRTRLAGGTDTQYF. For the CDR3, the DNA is TGCGCCAGCAGCCAACGAACCCGACTAGCGGGGGGCACAGATACGCAGTATTTT.